The entry below describes one T cell receptor beta chain. Clones were sequenced by immunoSEQ multiplex PCR, and TCRdb holds only the in-frame ones, with some missing. Of some 70,000 clones listed, around 91% are singletons. The data belong to a study of technical replicates of blood from a few donors. CDR1 and CDR2 from the germline V gene are MNHNY and SVGAGI (reference sequence). The V segment lost 11 bases and the J segment 10 bases; nucleotides outside the gene matches: 8. The CDR3 runs to 12 residues. The J gene is TRBJ2-1, the V gene TRBV6-6; 10 bases map to TRBD2. The sequencing sample was made of T cells isolated from PBMCs. This receptor was taken from a human donor in good health. The CDR3 protein is CAGGEREGEQFF. CDR3 DNA sequence: TGTGCCGGAGGTGAGCGGGAGGGGGAGCAGTTCTTC.